Sequencing of this T cell receptor beta chain was carried out in a study of T cell responses to AZD1222 COVID-19 vaccine. The germline V gene encodes CDR1 SGHAT and CDR2 FQNNGV. The CDR3 length is 14 residues. J was trimmed by 10 bases and V by 1 base; bases with no gene match: 3. The protocol was immunoSEQ multiplex PCR, while the TCRdb copy is restricted to in-frame clones and leaves out a portion. The sample holds approximately 110,000 clones, approximately 90% seen once. Regarding this clone: The antigen is undetermined.

Study results and caveats: Baseline serostatus was positive in only six AZD1222 recipients. All repertoire sampling was performed exclusively after the peak T cell response. Most donors were white British, females outnumbered males, and clonal diversity was possibly underestimated. Dominant CD4 TCR responses targeted spike regions 160-218 and 743-854.

The sequenced sample was peripheral blood, obtained 28 days after the second AZD1222 dose. This chain joins TRBV11-2 and TRBJ1-6; 8 bases line up with TRBD1. The sequence came from an adult who received the AZD1222 COVID-19 vaccine. CDR3 coding DNA: TGTGCCAGCAGCTTAGTTCAGGGGGCCTCACCCCTCCACTTT. Amino acid sequence: CASSLVQGASPLHF.